This TCR beta chain was sequenced during a study of blood T cells in healthy people across ages. It was with a sample-barcoded 5' primer and a J-beta primer mix that a second PCR of roughly 7 to 12 cycles was run. A template-switch adaptor with 12 random nucleotides tagged each cDNA molecule. TCRdb re-called the 5' RACE reads with MiXCR, one entry per CDR3 protein. The sample has hundreds of thousands of distinct CDR3 sequences; 49% are singletons. A few counts support this clonotype. The junction had 12 bases not matched to a gene; V was cut back by 6 bases and J by 5 bases. This CDR3 has 15 residues. Germline loops: CDR1 DFQATT, CDR2 SNEGSKA (reference sequence).

The TCR was taken from a woman aged 55-69 years in good health. V gene TRBV20-1 combines with J gene TRBJ2-3; 9 nucleotides align to TRBD2. The sequenced material came from blood. The CDR3 protein is CSAINPGLAGDTQYF. The DNA for the CDR3 is TGCAGTGCCATTAATCCGGGACTAGCAGGAGATACGCAGTATTTT.